This T cell receptor (beta chain) was recorded in a study of T cells in Graves' hyperthyroidism and ophthalmopathy. Orbital computed tomography, thyroid ultrasound, serum thyroxine and TRAb, and clinical symptoms together informed the diagnoses. In this sample, this clonotype turned up many times. Its antigen is currently unknown. Amplification yielded TCR beta CDR3 regions, with RNA transcripts as the source. First-round RT-PCR with HTBI primers amplified the TCR CDR3 region. TCRdb fed the multiplex PCR reads into MiXCR, producing one record per CDR3 protein. The sample includes roughly 500,000 distinct CDR3 sequences, about 24% seen only once; the top ten take approximately 11%. Findings of the study overall: Ophthalmopathy, as predicted by the model, came a median 6.5 months after the prediction.

The clonotype comes from a woman aged 30 to 39 with Graves' ophthalmopathy. Specimen: blood.

The CDR3 is CASSPLNYQETQYF. The CDR3 nucleotides are TGTGCCAGCTCACCACTGAACTACCAAGAGACCCAGTACTTC. The chain is built from TRBV18 and TRBJ2-5; D gene uncertain. Germline V lookup: CDR1 KGHSH, CDR2 LQKENI. The length of the CDR3 is 14 residues. Trimming shortened V by 1 base and J by 0 bases, and 6 bases separated the two germline ends.